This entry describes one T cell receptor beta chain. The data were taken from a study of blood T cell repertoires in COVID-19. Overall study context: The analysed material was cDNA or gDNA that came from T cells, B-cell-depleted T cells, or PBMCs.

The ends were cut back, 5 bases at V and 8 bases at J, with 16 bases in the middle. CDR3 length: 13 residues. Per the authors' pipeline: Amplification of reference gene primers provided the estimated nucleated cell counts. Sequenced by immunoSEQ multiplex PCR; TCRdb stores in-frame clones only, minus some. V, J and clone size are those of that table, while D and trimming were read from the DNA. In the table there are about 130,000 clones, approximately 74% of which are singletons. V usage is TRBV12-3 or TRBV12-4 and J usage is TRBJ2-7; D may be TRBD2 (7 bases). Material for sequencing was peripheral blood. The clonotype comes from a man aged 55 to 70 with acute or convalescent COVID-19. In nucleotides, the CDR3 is TGTGCCAGCAGTCGGGGGGCAGCAATACAGCAGTACTTC. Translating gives CASSRGAAIQQYF.